These T cell receptor beta chains were read from a single sample in a study of cytomegalovirus exposure and HLA in healthy donors. The assay was immunoSEQ multiplex PCR, and TCRdb's table has in-frame clones only and misses some. This table has 200,000 or so clones, roughly 80% appearing once. Sequences were obtained from PBMCs. Receptors originate from a man in his forties in good health and CMV-seronegative. Each CDR3 is given with its conserved first and last residue. Each record gives: V gene, D gene, J gene, clone size, CDR3 protein. The D gene is left open where the match is weak. Rows may omit the clone size; those that give it use once, few, many or a size class.

V gene: TRBV11-2
D gene: NA
J gene: TRBJ1-2
clone size: NA
CDR3 protein: CASALPARGYTF

V gene: TRBV28
D gene: TRBD2
J gene: TRBJ2-7
clone size: NA
CDR3 protein: CASNPSGRNYEQYF

V gene: TRBV30
D gene: TRBD2
J gene: TRBJ2-1
clone size: NA
CDR3 protein: CALTSGTYNEQFF

V gene: TRBV30
D gene: TRBD1
J gene: TRBJ1-1
clone size: NA
CDR3 protein: CAWSVGTGSEAFF

V gene: TRBV9
D gene: TRBD1
J gene: TRBJ1-5
clone size: NA
CDR3 protein: CASSGGTGDQPQHF

V gene: TRBV7-8
D gene: NA
J gene: TRBJ2-7
clone size: few
CDR3 protein: CASSLGTLLYEQYF

V gene: TRBV7-9
D gene: NA
J gene: TRBJ1-1
clone size: few
CDR3 protein: CASSLSAVNRAFF

V gene: TRBV7-9
D gene: NA
J gene: TRBJ1-3
clone size: NA
CDR3 protein: CSSSQVAEGLQSGNTIYF

V gene: TRBV5-6
D gene: NA
J gene: TRBJ1-1
clone size: NA
CDR3 protein: CASSLEIIRGIGTEAFF

V gene: TRBV7-2
D gene: TRBD1
J gene: TRBJ2-7
clone size: NA
CDR3 protein: CASSLGQGSVISYEQYF

V gene: TRBV5-1
D gene: NA
J gene: TRBJ2-7
clone size: NA
CDR3 protein: CASSSFNEQYF

V gene: TRBV5-1
D gene: NA
J gene: TRBJ2-4
clone size: NA
CDR3 protein: CASSLAEGSKNIQYF

V gene: TRBV9
D gene: NA
J gene: TRBJ2-1
clone size: NA
CDR3 protein: CASSVEGARRNEQFF

V gene: TRBV27
D gene: TRBD1
J gene: TRBJ2-7
clone size: once
CDR3 protein: CASSPSGQGLNEQYF

V gene: TRBV19
D gene: TRBD1
J gene: TRBJ1-1
clone size: NA
CDR3 protein: CASSYTGGTEAFF

V gene: TRBV7-9
D gene: NA
J gene: TRBJ1-2
clone size: NA
CDR3 protein: CSSSLVIRGRGYTF

V gene: TRBV9
D gene: TRBD1
J gene: TRBJ2-5
clone size: few
CDR3 protein: CASSGGQGAGETQYF

V gene: TRBV30
D gene: TRBD1
J gene: TRBJ1-2
clone size: NA
CDR3 protein: CASTGTGAPYSEGYTF

V gene: TRBV7-2
D gene: TRBD1
J gene: TRBJ1-1
clone size: NA
CDR3 protein: CASSSPGQGPFGAFF

V gene: TRBV5-8
D gene: TRBD1
J gene: TRBJ1-2
clone size: NA
CDR3 protein: CASSRGQWLVYGYTF

V gene: TRBV11-3
D gene: TRBD2
J gene: TRBJ2-3
clone size: NA
CDR3 protein: CASSSGLAGGKDTQYF

V gene: TRBV7-3
D gene: NA
J gene: TRBJ2-1
clone size: NA
CDR3 protein: CASSSLAARGDEQFF